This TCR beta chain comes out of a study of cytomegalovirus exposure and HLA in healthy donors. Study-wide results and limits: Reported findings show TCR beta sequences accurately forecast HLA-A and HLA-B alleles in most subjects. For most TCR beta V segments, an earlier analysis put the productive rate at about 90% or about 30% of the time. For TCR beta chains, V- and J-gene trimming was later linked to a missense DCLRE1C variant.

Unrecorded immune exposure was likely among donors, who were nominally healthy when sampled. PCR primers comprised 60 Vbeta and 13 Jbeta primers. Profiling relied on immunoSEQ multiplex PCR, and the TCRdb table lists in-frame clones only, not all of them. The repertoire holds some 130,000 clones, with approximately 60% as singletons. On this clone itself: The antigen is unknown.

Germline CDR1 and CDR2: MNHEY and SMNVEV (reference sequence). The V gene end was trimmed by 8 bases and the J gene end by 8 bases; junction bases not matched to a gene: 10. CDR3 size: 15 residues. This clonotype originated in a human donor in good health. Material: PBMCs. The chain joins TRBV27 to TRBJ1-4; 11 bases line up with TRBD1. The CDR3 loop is CASGEGGQGEEKLFF. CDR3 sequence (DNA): TGTGCCAGCGGAGAAGGGGGACAGGGGGAGGAAAAACTGTTTTTT.